Following are 32 T cell receptor beta chains from one sample sequenced in a study of cytomegalovirus exposure and HLA in healthy donors. Primers included in the PCR were 60 Vbeta and 13 Jbeta primers. The method was immunoSEQ multiplex PCR; TCRdb's version includes in-frame clones alone and lacks a portion of them. Its listing shows under 150,000 clones. What was sequenced was PBMCs. The receptors stem from a woman aged 40 to 50 in good health and CMV-seronegative.

The chain carries TRBV7-2 and TRBJ2-7, with D possibly being TRBD2 (5 bases). The CDR3 has 12 residues. CDR1 SGHTA and CDR2 FQGNSA come from the germline V gene. Trimming stripped 4 bases from V and 3 bases from J, with 7 bases between. This CDR3 is CASSSSRYEQYF. The CDR3 DNA sequence: TGTGCCAGCAGCTCTAGCCGCTACGAGCAGTACTTC.

In the case of this clone: Mismatch with germline at one junction end may stem from a read error. This rearrangement joins TRBV7-8 to TRBJ2-2; D is possibly TRBD1 (5 bases). This CDR3 spans 15 amino acids. The germline V gene encodes CDR1 SGHVS and CDR2 FQNEAQ. CDR3 residues: CTSSARTQNTGELFF. CDR3 DNA: TGTACCAGCAGCGCACGGACACAGAACACCGGGGAGCTGTTTTTT.

V and J are TRBV9 and TRBJ2-3; TRBD1 aligns across 7 bases. V shed 5 bases, J shed 4 bases, and the junction held 10 bases outside the gene matches. The CDR3 runs to 15 residues. CDR1 is SGDLS, CDR2 YYNGEE, per germline. CDR3 in DNA: TGTGCCAGCAGAGCCGAGGGGCAGGGGGCAGATACGCAGTATTTT. It encodes CASRAEGQGADTQYF. Using reference TRBV9 and TRBJ2-3 for the parts outside the CDR3, the full variable domain is DSGVTQTPKHLITATGQRVTLRCSPRSGDLSVYWYQQSLDQGLQFLIQYYNGEERAKGNILERFSAQQFPDLHSELNLSSLELGDSALYFCASRAEGQGADTQYFGPGTRLTVL.

The chain recombines TRBV6-5 with TRBJ1-2, with D perhaps matching TRBD1 (5 bases). The CDR3 has 13 residues. Germline assignment: CDR1 MNHEY and CDR2 SVGAGI. V was shortened by 0 bases and J by 3 bases, with 5 bases between the two germline ends. For the CDR3, the DNA is TGTGCCAGCAGTTACTCGACAGACTATGGCTACACCTTC. It encodes CASSYSTDYGYTF.

This chain connects TRBV4-3 to TRBJ1-1; D ambiguous. V was shortened by 1 base and J by 5 bases, with 11 bases between the two germline ends. The CDR3 is 14 amino acids. Per germline, CDR1 LGHNA and CDR2 YSLEER. The CDR3 reads CASSQAYSGTEAFF. The CDR3 DNA reads as TGCGCCAGCAGCCAAGCCTACAGCGGGACTGAAGCTTTCTTT.

The CDR3 nucleotides read TGTGCCAGCAGGCAAACAGGGGGAGCTTTCTTT. This sequence encodes CASRQTGGAFF. The chain is built from TRBV7-2 and TRBJ1-1; TRBD1 aligns across 8 bases. The CDR3 loop spans 11 amino acids. V was pared by 6 bases and J by 10 bases, with 4 bases of the junction left unmatched. Per germline, CDR1 SGHTA and CDR2 FQGNSA. The full variable domain, completed using reference TRBV7-2 and TRBJ1-1, is GAGVSQSPSNKVTEKGKDVELRCDPISGHTALYWYRQSLGQGLEFLIYFQGNSAPDKSGLPSDRFSAERTGGSVSTLTIQRTQQEDSAVYLCASRQTGGAFFGQGTRLTVV.

The chain joins TRBV27 to TRBJ2-2; a possible D gene is TRBD1 (6 bases). CDR3 size: 14 residues. V was clipped by 7 bases and J by 1 base, with 10 bases between them. In germline, CDR1 is MNHEY, CDR2 SMNVEV (reference sequence). This chain's CDR3 is CASTLQGNTGELFF. CDR3 coding DNA: TGTGCCAGCACCCTACAGGGGAACACCGGGGAGCTGTTTTTT.

J is TRBJ1-2 and V is TRBV6-1; 11 bases are a match to TRBD1. CDR3 length: 17 residues. Germline V gene data show CDR1 as MNHNS and CDR2 as SASEGT. With 3 bases clipped from V and 8 bases from J, the junction kept 14 bases outside the gene matches. CDR3 DNA: TGTGCCAGCAGTGAGGGACTCTTTGGACAGGGGGCGAGGGGCTACACCTTC. It specifies CASSEGLFGQGARGYTF.

The rearrangement joins TRBV29-1 to TRBJ2-7; D call uncertain. CDR3 size: 12 residues. The V gene's germline CDR1 is SQVTM and CDR2 ANQGSEA. Trimming removed 3 bases from V and 0 bases from J, with 6 bases in between. CDR3 amino acids: CSVDSGSYEQYF. In DNA form, the CDR3 reads TGCAGCGTTGACTCGGGCTCCTACGAGCAGTACTTC.

The chain joins TRBV6-1 to TRBJ1-2, with TRBD1 matching 12 bases. CDR1 MNHNS and CDR2 SASEGT come from the germline V gene. The CDR3 totals 15 residues. V lost 3 bases and J lost 5; bases outside the gene matches: 4. CDR3 in DNA: TGTGCCAGCAGTGAGGGGACAGGGGGCTGGTATGGCTACACCTTC. As protein: CASSEGTGGWYGYTF.

The chain carries TRBV2 and TRBJ2-2, with D perhaps TRBD2 (6 bases). Germline V CDR1 and CDR2: SNHLY, FYNNEI. This CDR3 spans 16 amino acids. V was trimmed by 4 bases and J by 0 bases, leaving 12 bases between them. The CDR3 DNA reads TGTGCCAGCAGTGGGGTGGAGGGGTCGAACACCGGGGAGCTGTTTTTT. It is translated as CASSGVEGSNTGELFF.

This chain joins TRBV6-5 and TRBJ1-1, with D possibly being TRBD1 (5 bases). Germline V lookup: CDR1 MNHEY, CDR2 SVGAGI. The length of the CDR3 is 15 residues. V lost 0 bases to trimming and J lost 4 bases, with 12 bases between them. The CDR3, as DNA: TGTGCCAGCAGTTACTCGAGCCACGGGGGCACTGAAGCTTTCTTT. This sequence encodes CASSYSSHGGTEAFF.

The rearrangement uses TRBV6-5 and TRBJ1-6; maybe TRBD1 (6 bases). Between the trimmed V and J ends, which lost 0 bases and 7 bases, there was a span of 10 bases. The germline gives CDR1 MNHEY, CDR2 SVGAGI. The CDR3 covers 15 residues. The CDR3 nucleotides are TGTGCCAGCAGTTACTCTCAGGGGCTGAATTCACCCCTCCACTTT. Protein product: CASSYSQGLNSPLHF.

The chain joins TRBV28 to TRBJ1-5, with TRBD1 matching 10 bases. This CDR3 is 16 amino acids long. Germline loops: CDR1 MDHEN, CDR2 SYDVKM. V gave up 6 bases and J gave up 7 bases; unmatched junction bases: 12. The CDR3 loop reads CASRKGQGTIRQPQHF. CDR3 DNA: TGTGCCAGCAGAAAGGGACAGGGGACAATCCGACAGCCCCAGCATTTT.

The gene calls are TRBV5-4 and TRBJ2-5; 7 bases line up with TRBD2. Germline values: CDR1 SGHNT, CDR2 YYREEE (reference sequence). V trimming: 0 bases; J trimming: 1 base; junction bases outside the gene matches: 3. CDR3 size: 15 residues. CDR3 region: CASSLGGTTQETQYF. CDR3 DNA sequence: TGTGCCAGCAGCTTGGGCGGGACTACCCAAGAGACCCAGTACTTC.

CDR3 DNA sequence: TGTGCCAGCTGTCCTTCCGGGACAGGGGGCTATGGCTACACCTTC. It specifies CASCPSGTGGYGYTF. The chain carries TRBV28 and TRBJ1-2; TRBD1 aligns across 11 bases. Unmatched junction bases numbered 9, after V lost 8 bases and J lost 4 bases. This CDR3 contains 15 residues. CDR1 and CDR2 from the germline V gene are MDHEN and SYDVKM.

Note on this clone: An end of the junction does not agree with germline; a read error may underlie this. The same CDR3 also results from other DNA sequences found in this sample. The rearrangement links TRBV4-1 to TRBJ2-6; D call uncertain. This CDR3 has 15 amino acids. Germline values: CDR1 MGHRA, CDR2 YSYEKL. The CDR3 bases are TGCGCCAGCAGTCAAGACCCTCCTGGGGCCAACGTCCTGACTTTC. Its translation: CASSQDPPGANVLTF.

V gene TRBV11-2 combines with J gene TRBJ2-6, with D perhaps TRBD1 (5 bases). Germline lookup yields CDR1 SGHAT and CDR2 FQNNGV. The V end lost 4 bases, the J end lost 2 bases, and 9 bases lay between the germline ends. This CDR3 is 15 amino acids long. The CDR3 sequence is CASSSRVAGANVLTF. As DNA, the CDR3 is TGTGCCAGCAGCTCCAGGGTAGCTGGGGCCAACGTCCTGACTTTC.

This chain uses TRBV9 with TRBJ1-1, with 8 bases lining up with TRBD1. After removal of 6 bases from V and 7 bases from J, the junction contained 11 bases not matched to a gene. Germline CDR1 reads SGDLS; CDR2 reads YYNGEE. This CDR3 has 14 amino acids. CDR3 sequence reads: CASNRRGQGNEAFF. CDR3 in DNA: TGTGCCAGCAATCGTCGTGGACAGGGCAATGAAGCTTTCTTT.

The chain recombines TRBV28 with TRBJ1-1; D might be TRBD1 (5 bases). The CDR3 is made up of 13 amino acids. Trimming left V 6 bases short and J 1 base short, with 9 bases between. Germline CDR1 is MDHEN and CDR2 is SYDVKM. The CDR3 region is CASRLQANTEAFF. Written as DNA, the CDR3 is TGTGCCAGCAGGTTACAGGCGAACACTGAAGCTTTCTTT.

The chain joins TRBV9 to TRBJ2-5; TRBD1 might be the D (5 bases). The germline CDR1 and CDR2 sequences are SGDLS and YYNGEE. This CDR3 region has 14 residues. V lost 4 bases to trimming and J lost 4 bases, with 14 bases between them. CDR3 DNA sequence: TGTGCCAGCAGCAAACGAAGGGGAACAGAGACCCAGTACTTC. Its translation is CASSKRRGTETQYF. The complete variable domain, with remaining parts taken from reference TRBV9 and TRBJ2-5, reads DSGVTQTPKHLITATGQRVTLRCSPRSGDLSVYWYQQSLDQGLQFLIQYYNGEERAKGNILERFSAQQFPDLHSELNLSSLELGDSALYFCASSKRRGTETQYFGPGTRLLVL.

This chain uses TRBV11-3 with TRBJ2-5; 9 bases are a match to TRBD2. The CDR3 runs to 18 residues. J gave up 2 bases and V 3 bases, and 13 bases lay outside the gene matches. Per germline, CDR1 SGHNT and CDR2 YENEEA. The CDR3 DNA is TGTGCCAGCAGCTTCGGGGGTTCGGGTAGCGGGGGTCAAGAGACCCAGTACTTC. Protein product: CASSFGGSGSGGQETQYF. Supplemented by reference TRBV11-3 and TRBJ2-5, the full variable domain reads EAGVVQSPRYKIIEKKQPVAFWCNPISGHNTLYWYLQNLGQGPELLIRYENEEAVDDSQLPKDRFSAERLKGVDSTLKIQPAELGDSAVYLCASSFGGSGSGGQETQYFGPGTRLLVL.

The chain joins TRBV7-8 to TRBJ1-2; 7 bases align to TRBD1. Trimming took 5 bases from V and 4 from J; bases not matched to a gene: 19. CDR1 and CDR2 from the germline V gene are SGHVS and FQNEAQ. The CDR3 length is 18 residues. For the CDR3, the DNA is TGTGCCAGCAGCCCCCGACAGGGTCGAACTATAGATCTCTATGGCTACACCTTC. This encodes CASSPRQGRTIDLYGYTF.

The chain joins TRBV6-5 to TRBJ1-2, with D unresolved. V was clipped by 4 bases and J by 4 bases, with 13 bases between them. Germline values: CDR1 MNHEY, CDR2 SVGAGI. The CDR3 length is 14 residues. The CDR3 loop is CASSSGSLPYGYTF. The CDR3 DNA reads TGTGCCAGCAGTTCCGGGAGCCTCCCCTATGGCTACACCTTC.

J is TRBJ1-1 and V is TRBV5-1, with D possibly TRBD1 on 6 matching bases. Germline V lookup: CDR1 SGHRS, CDR2 YFSETQ. V shed 5 bases and J shed 3 bases, with 11 bases lying between them. The CDR3 consists of 13 residues. Here the CDR3 DNA reads TGCGCCAGCAGATTGCGACAGGACACTGAAGCTTTCTTT. Protein: CASRLRQDTEAFF.

The chain uses TRBV10-3 and TRBJ2-3; no clear D. This CDR3 is built from 12 residues. V dropped 5 bases and J dropped 0 bases, with 3 bases sitting between them. Germline CDR1 is ENHRY and CDR2 is SYGVKD. The CDR3 spells CAISISTDTQYF. The CDR3 coding sequence is TGTGCCATCAGTATAAGCACAGATACGCAGTATTTT.

The rearrangement uses TRBV13 and TRBJ2-3, with 7 bases that match TRBD1. Looked up from germline, CDR1 is PRHDT and CDR2 is FYEKMQ (reference sequence). The CDR3 contains 15 residues. V shed 5 bases, J shed 6 bases, and the junction held 11 bases outside the gene matches. CDR3 residues: CASSHWAGGGDTQYF. CDR3 DNA sequence: TGTGCCAGCAGCCATTGGGCAGGGGGTGGGGATACGCAGTATTTT. The full variable domain, completed using reference TRBV13 and TRBJ2-3, is AAGVIQSPRHLIKEKRETATLKCYPIPRHDTVYWYQQGPGQDPQFLISFYEKMQSDKGSIPDRFSAQQFSDYHSELNMSSLELGDSALYFCASSHWAGGGDTQYFGPGTRLTVL.

The chain couples TRBV4-2 to TRBJ1-2; perhaps TRBD1 as D (5 bases). Germline values: CDR1 LGHNA, CDR2 YNFKEQ. With 2 bases removed from V and 5 bases from J, the gap between germline ends came to 12 bases. The CDR3 spans 14 residues. DNA of the CDR3: TGTGCCAGCAGCCAACCTGGGGGGTCTTATGGCTACACCTTC. It translates to CASSQPGGSYGYTF.

V and J are TRBV5-6 and TRBJ2-5, with D perhaps TRBD2 (5 bases). The ends were cut back, 0 bases at V and 5 bases at J, with 8 bases in the middle. This CDR3 has 13 amino acids. Germline values: CDR1 SGHDT, CDR2 YYEEEE. This chain's CDR3 is CASSLERMETQYF. The CDR3 DNA reads TGTGCCAGCAGCTTGGAGCGGATGGAGACCCAGTACTTC. The full variable domain, in which reference TRBV5-6 and TRBJ2-5 provide the parts outside the CDR3, is DAGVTQSPTHLIKTRGQQVTLRCSPKSGHDTVSWYQQALGQGPQFIFQYYEEEERQRGNFPDRFSGHQFPNYSSELNVNALLLGDSALYLCASSLERMETQYFGPGTRLLVL.

The CDR3 loop is CASSGGQGRGTDTQYF. CDR3 coding DNA: TGTGCCAGCAGTGGGGGACAGGGCCGGGGCACAGATACGCAGTATTTT. The chain combines TRBV6-1 with TRBJ2-3; the match to TRBD1 covers 9 bases. In germline, CDR1 is MNHNS, CDR2 SASEGT. The CDR3 runs 16 residues. Trimming cost V 4 bases and J 1 base; bases outside gene matches: 6.

The V gene is TRBV7-2, the J gene TRBJ1-2; D remains unclear. This CDR3 region has 13 residues. Germline assignment: CDR1 SGHTA and CDR2 FQGNSA. V was cut by 3 bases and J by 8 bases, with 13 bases left in between. CDR3 sequence reads: CASSFRTRRGYTF. CDR3 nucleotide sequence: TGTGCCAGCAGCTTTCGAACCCGGAGGGGCTACACCTTC.

The rearrangement joins TRBV6-1 to TRBJ1-5, with 7 bases that match TRBD1. The CDR3 runs to 14 residues. The trim removed 6 bases at V and 9 bases at J, leaving 11 bases unmatched. Germline-derived CDR1 and CDR2 are MNHNS and SASEGT. The DNA for the CDR3 is TGTGCCAGCAGACAGGGACAGTCTCCTGGGCCCCAGCATTTT. This translates into CASRQGQSPGPQHF.